This record covers a single TCR beta chain. This specimen belongs to a study of blood T cell repertoires in COVID-19. The overall study: The United States, Italy and Spain supplied acute and convalescent COVID-19 samples.

Germline trimming cut 2 bases from V and 4 bases from J; bases unmatched to any gene: 14. In germline, CDR1 is SGHAT, CDR2 FQNNGV. The CDR3 runs to 17 residues. Produced via immunoSEQ multiplex PCR; TCRdb's table is partial and in-frame only. The table lists 300,000 to 450,000 clones, 85% of them singletons, with roughly 3.7% in the top ten. The sample comprised peripheral blood. The J gene is TRBJ2-7, the V gene TRBV11-2; 7 nucleotides line up with TRBD1. The TCR was taken from a woman younger than 30 with acute or convalescent COVID-19. The CDR3 loop is CASSLKTSGTALYEQYF. The CDR3 coding sequence is TGTGCCAGCAGCTTAAAAACTTCCGGGACAGCACTGTACGAGCAGTACTTC.